This T cell receptor (beta chain) was sequenced during a study of tumor-infiltrating lymphocytes in primary liver carcinoma. Across the whole study: Stage T1-T3 N0M0 and a size of about 4.2 to 11 cm characterized the tumors. Overall study findings and caveats: Overlap between tumor regions exceeded overlap of tumor with adjacent tissue or blood.

Per the germline V gene, CDR1 is SGHAT and CDR2 is FQNNGV. Trimming shortened V by 10 bases and J by 4 bases, and 22 bases separated the two germline ends. This CDR3 has 16 amino acids. From around 0.5 ug total RNA, TCR beta cDNA was generated with a primer in the constant region. Investigators got TCR beta libraries out of three nested multiplex PCR rounds, done with slightly modified ARM-PCR. In the first two PCR rounds, TRBV1-TRBV30 forward primers were paired with a C-beta reverse primer, and each round lasted about 10 cycles. MiXCR, run by TCRdb on the multiplex PCR reads, gives a single entry per CDR3 protein. There are about 350,000 distinct CDR3 sequences in the sample; around 60% occur only once, and about 6% lies in the top ten. Germline DNA was extracted alongside blood RNA, which was obtained from unsorted whole blood. Concerning this clonotype: The antigen remains unidentified.

Sequencing was performed on peripheral blood. The genes are TRBV11-2 and TRBJ2-2; TRBD2 might be the D (5 bases). The sequence came from a man aged 35 to 55 with primary liver carcinoma and hepatitis B virus infection. CDR3 protein: CATTAQLAGSTGELFF. CDR3 nucleotides: TGTGCCACAACGGCCCAGCTAGCAGGAAGCACCGGGGAGCTGTTTTTT.